This T cell receptor (beta chain) was sequenced for a study of blood T cell repertoires in COVID-19 (dated by TCRdb to the early 2020s). For the study in its entirety: The collaborator samples originated in the United States, Italy and Spain and spanned the acute and convalescent phases of COVID-19. The dataset comprised deeply sampled blood TCRbeta repertoires from subjects exposed to, actively infected with, or recovered from COVID-19. The prospective study material was composed of cDNA or gDNA derived from T cells, B-cell-depleted T cells, or PBMCs. The samples were drawn from the first 160 participants of the ongoing ImmuneRACE study and from over a thousand subjects provided by 6 global collaborators. HLA class I and class II types, where available, came from metadata supplied by the sample provider rather than from assay-based typing. The sample metadata nearly always contained a de-identified subject ID, COVID-19 status, age in years and sex. The repertoires were released in a freely available public database intended as a resource for research on the immune response to SARS-CoV-2.

Based on the germline V gene (reference sequence), the CDR1 and CDR2 sequences are LNHDA and SQIVND. The cysteine opens and the phenylalanine closes a CDR3 of 14 amino acids. The entry retains the CDR3 DNA only, 42 bases that are in frame from base 1. The germline V end is reduced by 7 bases and the J end by 6 bases; junction bases left unmatched: 8. TCRbeta CDR3 regions were amplified from genomic DNA by means of the immunoSEQ Assay, a bias-controlled multiplex PCR. Per the source publication's procedure: Within the assay, amplification of reference gene primers was used to estimate how many nucleated cells each sample contained. Sequence reads were collapsed and filtered to measure the absolute abundance of every unique TCRbeta CDR3 rearrangement. Productive Simpson clonality was computed per sample as the square root of Simpson's diversity index over productive rearrangements. What TCRdb holds here is the immuneACCESS table cut down to in-frame rearrangements. Part of the clones is not present; checked against another copy, under half of the missing clones reflect an unresolved V gene, and the others are unexplained. The D gene and trimming were derived from the DNA, and the V and J assignments and clone size from that table. In this sample the table shows 130,000 to 150,000 clones, more than 75% of which occur a single time. The biggest ten clones account for around 8.3% of the sample.

The collaborating institutions used their own protocols to collect whole blood in K2EDTA tubes. For TCRbeta analysis, collaborator samples were shipped as frozen whole blood, as isolated PBMCs, or as DNA extracted from either sample type. A remark on this clone: It lacks a known antigen. No qualities accompany the bases; no much larger clone lies one base away.

Overall study outcomes, separate from this receptor: How much clinical and demographic metadata was included differed by source and by participant, and the metadata was provided uncurated.

The source material was peripheral blood. This chain joins TRBV19 to TRBJ1-4; 7 middle bases align to TRBD1. This TCR derives from a woman aged 45-60 years with active or convalescent COVID-19. The nucleotide sequence is TGTGCCAGTAAGGGGGCAGGGTCTGATGAAAAACTGTTTTTT. This translates into CASKGAGSDEKLFF.